This T cell receptor beta chain was sequenced during a study of cytomegalovirus exposure and HLA in healthy donors. Study-level results: The availability of immune exposure information extended only to CMV serostatus. In a later analysis, TCR beta V- and J-gene trimming showed a link to a missense DCLRE1C variant.

This clone has just a few counts. Its specificity is not known. PCR involved 60 Vbeta and 13 Jbeta primers. How the authors handled the data: About 11 million of about 80 million unique TCR beta chains were shared, per a later count. TCRdb's table, derived via immunoSEQ multiplex PCR, lists solely in-frame clones and lacks some. The V and J calls and clone size are taken from that table; D and trimming were inferred from the DNA. This table has over 150,000 clones, about 83% appearing once. J gave up 8 bases and V 0 bases, and 8 bases lay outside the gene matches. Germline values: CDR1 SGDLS, CDR2 YYNGEE. The CDR3 consists of 15 residues.

Sequenced sample: PBMCs. This rearrangement joins TRBV9 to TRBJ2-4, with 7 bases lining up with TRBD1. The TCR originated in a girl aged 5-17 years in good health and CMV-seropositive. Written as DNA, the CDR3 is TGTGCCAGCAGCGTAGGGGCAGGGGGTTTTTACATTCAGTACTTC. Translated, it gives CASSVGAGGFYIQYF.